This T cell receptor (beta chain) was retrieved from a study of blood T cell repertoires in COVID-19. Looking at the study overall: T cells, B-cell-depleted T cells, or PBMCs supplied cDNA or gDNA.

Measured with immunoSEQ multiplex PCR; TCRdb has only the in-frame clones, and not every one. The sample has 300,000 to 350,000 clones, approximately 88% seen once; the top ten hold 1.5% to 2%. Seattle patient enrollment occurred during active infection, with longitudinal follow-up thereafter. The germline gives CDR1 GTSNPN, CDR2 SVGIG (reference sequence). V was shortened by 7 bases and J by 0 bases, with 13 bases between the two germline ends. The CDR3 totals 14 residues. V usage is TRBV30 and J usage is TRBJ2-1; possibly TRBD2 for D (5 bases). This receptor was taken from a woman aged 30 to 39 with COVID-19, enrolled during active disease. The specimen sequenced was peripheral blood. The CDR3 DNA reads as TGTGCCTCCTCGCGGGTGAGCTCCTACAATGAGCAGTTCTTC. Encoded protein: CASSRVSSYNEQFF.